Here is one TCR beta chain with its context. Its antigen is not identified. The CDR3 has 16 amino acids. V was clipped by 5 bases and J by 3 bases, with 17 bases between them. The germline V gene encodes CDR1 MDHEN and CDR2 SYDVKM. These data come from a study of cytomegalovirus exposure and HLA in healthy donors. Background on the study: The study's early data release held about 85 million unique TCRs from HLA-typed donors. Among the 398 genotyped donors, around 85% were placed in the Caucasian-associated ancestry cluster. General study results and limits: It was in a later analysis that TCR association rates were seen to vary by HLA locus, highest for DRB1 and lowest for HLA-C.

The PCR had 60 Vbeta and 13 Jbeta primers. The data were produced by immunoSEQ multiplex PCR, yet TCRdb's version contains in-frame clones alone and is incomplete. This table holds 100,000 to 120,000 clones, approximately 79% found once. The receptor was derived from a man aged 25 to 40 in good health and CMV-seropositive. The chain has TRBV28 and TRBJ1-5; the D gene is possibly TRBD1 (6 bases). The sequencing input was PBMCs. CDR3 bases: TGTGCCAGCAGTCGTCCGGGACACGGCAACAATCAGCCCCAGCATTTT. Translating it yields CASSRPGHGNNQPQHF.